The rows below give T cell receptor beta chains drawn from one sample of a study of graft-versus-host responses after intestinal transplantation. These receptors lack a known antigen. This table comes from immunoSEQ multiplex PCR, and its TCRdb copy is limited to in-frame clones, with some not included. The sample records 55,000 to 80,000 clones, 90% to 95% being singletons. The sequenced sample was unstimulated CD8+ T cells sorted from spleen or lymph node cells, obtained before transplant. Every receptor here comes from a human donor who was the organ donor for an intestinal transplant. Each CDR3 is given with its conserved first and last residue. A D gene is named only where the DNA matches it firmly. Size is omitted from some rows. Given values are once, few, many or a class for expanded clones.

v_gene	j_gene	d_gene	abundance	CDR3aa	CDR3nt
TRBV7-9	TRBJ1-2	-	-	CATDGANYGYTF	TGTGCCACGGACGGGGCTAACTATGGCTACACCTTC
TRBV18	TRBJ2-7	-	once	CASSPTGPYLYEQYF	TGTGCCAGCTCACCGACAGGCCCTTATCTTTACGAGCAGTACTTC
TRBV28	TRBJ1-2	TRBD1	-	CASSPRAQGARYGYTF	TGTGCCAGCAGTCCCCGGGCCCAGGGGGCGCGGTATGGCTACACCTTC
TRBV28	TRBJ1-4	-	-	CASSMAEKLFF	TGTGCCAGCTCCATGGCAGAAAAACTGTTTTTT
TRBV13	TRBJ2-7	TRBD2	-	CASSSAGEREAIYEQYF	TGTGCCAGCAGCTCCGCCGGGGAACGGGAGGCCATATACGAGCAGTACTTC
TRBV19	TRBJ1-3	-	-	CASSIRRSSGNTIYF	TGTGCCAGTAGTATCCGTAGGAGCTCTGGAAACACCATATATTTT
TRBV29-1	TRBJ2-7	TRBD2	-	CSVGGWLAGGLRAYEQYF	TGCAGCGTTGGCGGTTGGCTAGCGGGAGGGCTGAGAGCCTACGAGCAGTACTTC
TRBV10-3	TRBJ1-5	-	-	CAIGLQGDNQPQHF	TGTGCCATCGGTTTACAGGGTGACAATCAGCCCCAGCATTTT
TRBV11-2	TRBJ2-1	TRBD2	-	CASSSTSGSGNEQFF	TGTGCCAGCAGCTCCACTAGCGGGAGCGGCAATGAGCAGTTCTTC
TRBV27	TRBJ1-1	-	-	CASSISRGNTEAFF	TGTGCCAGCAGTATAAGCAGGGGGAACACTGAAGCTTTCTTT
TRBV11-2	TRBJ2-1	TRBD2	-	CASSPRTSGRASGEQFF	TGTGCCAGCAGCCCACGGACTAGCGGGAGGGCTTCGGGGGAGCAGTTCTTC
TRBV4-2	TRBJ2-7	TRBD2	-	CASSQDGTSGSYEQYF	TGTGCCAGCAGCCAAGATGGGACTAGCGGGAGTTACGAGCAGTACTTC
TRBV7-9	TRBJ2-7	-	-	CASRRSGVRSYEQYF	TGTGCCAGCAGACGTAGCGGAGTACGCTCCTACGAGCAGTACTTC
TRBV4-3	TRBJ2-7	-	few	CASSSWGELDEQYF	TGCGCCAGCAGCAGTTGGGGGGAACTCGACGAGCAGTACTTC
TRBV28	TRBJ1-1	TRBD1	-	CASSGRDRSNTEAFF	TGTGCCAGCAGTGGACGGGACAGGTCGAACACTGAAGCTTTCTTT
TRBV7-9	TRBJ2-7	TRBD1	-	CASSLGDRQGLYYEQYF	TGTGCCAGCAGCTTAGGGGATCGACAGGGGCTCTACTACGAGCAGTACTTC
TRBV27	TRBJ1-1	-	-	CASSLGGGVGGGLEAFF	TGTGCCAGCAGTTTGGGGGGTGGGGTGGGGGGAGGGTTGGAGGCTTTCTTT
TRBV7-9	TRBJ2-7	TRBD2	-	CASSLGGRTPAYEQYF	TGTGCCAGCAGCTTAGGCGGGAGGACGCCAGCCTACGAGCAGTACTTC
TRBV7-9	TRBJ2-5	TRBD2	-	CASSWLAGGEETQYF	TGTGCCAGCAGCTGGCTAGCGGGAGGGGAAGAGACCCAGTACTTC
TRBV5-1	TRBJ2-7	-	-	CASSHGGISYEQYF	TGCGCCAGCAGTCATGGGGGGATCTCCTACGAGCAGTACTTC
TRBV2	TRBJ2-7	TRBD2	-	CASSEAGGSSYEQYF	TGTGCCAGCAGTGAAGCGGGAGGGTCCTCTTACGAGCAGTACTTC
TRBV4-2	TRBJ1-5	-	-	CASSRLGTNQPQHF	TGTGCCAGCAGCCGGCTGGGCACCAATCAGCCCCAGCATTTT
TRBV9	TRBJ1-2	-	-	CASSPLGGGAGYGYTF	TGTGCCAGCAGCCCTCTGGGGGGGGGCGCAGGCTATGGCTACACCTTC
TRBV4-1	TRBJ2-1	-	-	CASSQSRGAAEQFF	TGCGCCAGCAGCCAATCCCGGGGGGCTGCTGAGCAGTTCTTC
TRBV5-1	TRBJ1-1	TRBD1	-	CASSSDRVGEAFF	TGCGCCAGCAGCTCCGACAGGGTAGGGGAAGCTTTCTTT
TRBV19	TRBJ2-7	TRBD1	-	CASSIGTGELAYEQYF	TGTGCCAGTAGTATCGGGACAGGGGAGTTAGCCTACGAGCAGTACTTC
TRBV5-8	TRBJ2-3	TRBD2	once	CASSLETSILTDTQYF	TGTGCCAGCAGCTTGGAGACTAGCATTCTCACAGATACGCAGTATTTT
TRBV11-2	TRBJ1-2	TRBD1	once	CASSPGTDYGYTF	TGTGCCAGCAGCCCCGGGACAGACTATGGCTACACCTTC
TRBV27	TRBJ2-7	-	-	CASSSTYEQYF	TGTGCCAGCAGCTCTACCTACGAGCAGTACTTC
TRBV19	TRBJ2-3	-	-	CASSNSPVTQYF	TGTGCCAGTAGTAATAGTCCGGTTACGCAGTATTTT
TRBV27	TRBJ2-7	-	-	CASRRGTGDLHEQYF	TGTGCCAGCCGGCGAGGGACGGGAGACCTCCACGAGCAGTACTTC
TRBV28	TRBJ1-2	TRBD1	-	CASSLTGDSYGYTF	TGTGCCAGCAGTTTAACAGGGGATAGCTATGGCTACACCTTC
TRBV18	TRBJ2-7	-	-	CASSPPRGHSYEQYF	TGTGCCAGCTCACCACCAAGGGGTCACTCCTACGAGCAGTACTTC
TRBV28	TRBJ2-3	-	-	CASSQVGGSADTQYF	TGTGCCAGCAGCCAAGTGGGGGGTTCGGCAGATACGCAGTATTTT
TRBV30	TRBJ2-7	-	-	CAWSTVTEQYF	TGTGCCTGGAGCACAGTTACCGAGCAGTACTTC